This TCR beta chain was found in a study of control samples from healthy donors and cancer patients. In germline, CDR1 is MNHNY, CDR2 SVGAGI (reference sequence). CDR3 length: 17 residues. V shed 5 bases and J 0 bases; nucleotides not matched to a gene: 6. Sequenced by immunoSEQ multiplex PCR; TCRdb stores in-frame clones only, minus some. The repertoire holds approximately 94,000 clones, approximately 90% seen once, with 0.85% to 1% in the top ten. This receptor was obtained from a woman in her twenties or thirties in good health. Sequencing was done on a sample of blood. The chain recombines TRBV6-6 with TRBJ2-1; 11 bases agree with TRBD1. The CDR3 loop is CASSRGQGAVSYNEQFF. In DNA form, the CDR3 reads TGTGCCAGCAGTCGCGGACAGGGGGCGGTCTCCTACAATGAGCAGTTCTTC.